This is a list of T cell receptor beta chains from one sample in a study of OX40 agonist ivuxolimab in advanced cancers. The method was immunoSEQ multiplex PCR; TCRdb's version includes in-frame clones alone and lacks a portion of them. The table includes around 44,000 clones, 80% to 90% detected once. Sequencing used CD4+ or CD8+ T cells sorted from blood, obtained in a trial of the OX40 agonist ivuxolimab. The source of these receptors is an adult with an advanced solid tumor such as melanoma, head and neck, liver or kidney cancer. CDR3s include the opening cysteine and the closing phenylalanine or tryptophan. The order of the fields is D gene, J gene, V gene, clone size, CDR3 protein, CDR3 DNA. D genes are given only for firm matches. Expanded clones get a size class; other rows say once, few or many, or leave the size out.

-,TRBJ2-5,TRBV7-9,-,CASTTEAGQTQYF,TGTGCCAGCACCACAGAAGCCGGGCAGACCCAGTACTTC
-,TRBJ2-2,TRBV28,-,CASRAGQNTGELFF,TGTGCCAGCAGAGCTGGACAGAACACCGGGGAGCTGTTTTTT
TRBD1,TRBJ2-3,TRBV5-1,few,CASSWGQPDTDTQYF,TGCGCCAGCAGCTGGGGACAGCCTGACACAGATACGCAGTATTTT
-,TRBJ1-4,TRBV2,-,CASSEGRTTNEKLFF,TGTGCCAGCAGTGAGGGCAGGACAACTAATGAAAAACTGTTTTTT
-,TRBJ2-1,TRBV27,-,CASSLWGGRNEQFF,TGTGCCAGCAGTTTGTGGGGGGGCCGTAATGAGCAGTTCTTC
TRBD1,TRBJ2-7,TRBV7-2,-,CASSSDRSTYEQYF,TGTGCCAGCAGCTCGGACAGGTCAACCTACGAGCAGTACTTC
-,TRBJ1-5,TRBV7-2,-,CASSSPNQPQHF,TGTGCCAGCAGCTCCCCAAATCAGCCCCAGCATTTT
-,TRBJ2-5,TRBV7-3,-,CASRREQETQYF,TGTGCCAGCAGACGGGAACAAGAGACCCAGTACTTC
TRBD2,TRBJ2-5,TRBV7-9,once,CASSPRGLAGELETQYF,TGTGCCAGCAGCCCAAGAGGACTAGCGGGAGAGTTGGAGACCCAGTACTTC
TRBD1,TRBJ1-5,TRBV19,once,CASKGALLYQPQHF,TGTGCCAGTAAGGGGGCACTTCTTTATCAGCCCCAGCATTTT
-,TRBJ1-5,TRBV13,-,CASSASGPQHF,TGTGCCAGCAGTGCATCCGGGCCCCAGCATTTT
-,TRBJ1-1,TRBV7-9,few,CASSRGSTEAFF,TGTGCCAGCTCCCGGGGGTCCACTGAAGCTTTCTTT
-,TRBJ1-1,TRBV5-1,-,CASSFQGPDTEAFF,TGCGCCAGCAGCTTTCAGGGACCAGACACTGAAGCTTTCTTT
-,TRBJ2-5,TRBV19,-,CASSIVGPGQTQYF,TGTGCCAGTAGTATAGTCGGCCCCGGGCAGACCCAGTACTTC
-,TRBJ1-3,TRBV9,-,CASSVWGSSGNTIYF,TGTGCCAGCAGCGTCTGGGGCAGCTCTGGAAACACCATATATTTT
-,TRBJ1-4,TRBV7-9,-,CASSQDTASGKLFF,TGTGCCAGCAGCCAGGACACCGCCTCTGGAAAACTGTTTTTT
-,TRBJ2-5,TRBV11-2,-,CASSLGRWETQYF,TGTGCCAGCAGCTTAGGACGGTGGGAGACCCAGTACTTC
TRBD1,TRBJ1-3,TRBV7-9,-,CASRGQGGPGNTIYF,TGTGCCAGCAGGGGACAGGGGGGCCCTGGAAACACCATATATTTT
TRBD1,TRBJ1-2,TRBV23-1,-,CATPKGQGGGYTF,TGCGCCACCCCCAAGGGACAGGGGGGTGGCTACACCTTC
-,TRBJ2-3,TRBV25-1,-,CASGGRGTSTDTQYF,TGTGCCAGCGGCGGCAGGGGGACTAGCACAGATACGCAGTATTTT
-,TRBJ2-7,TRBV11-2,-,CASSLSALPDEQYF,TGTGCCAGCAGCTTATCGGCACTGCCGGACGAGCAGTACTTC
-,TRBJ2-3,TRBV2,-,CASFIVVDSGPSTDTQYF,TGTGCCAGCTTTATAGTCGTCGATTCTGGGCCCAGCACAGATACGCAGTATTTT
-,TRBJ2-1,TRBV4-1,-,CASSYNEQFF,TGCGCCAGCAGTTACAATGAGCAGTTCTTC
TRBD2,TRBJ2-5,TRBV4-1,once,CASSQLAGQKETQYF,TGCGCCAGCAGCCAACTAGCGGGTCAAAAAGAGACCCAGTACTTC
TRBD1,TRBJ1-3,TRBV11-2,-,CASSSWDRERNTIYF,TGTGCCAGCAGCTCATGGGACAGGGAACGAAACACCATATATTTT
-,TRBJ2-1,TRBV15,-,CATSRVVSYNEQFF,TGTGCCACCAGCAGAGTGGTCTCCTACAATGAGCAGTTCTTC
TRBD1,TRBJ2-2,TRBV19,-,CASSPQGAFVGELFF,TGTGCCAGTAGTCCCCAGGGGGCTTTCGTCGGGGAGCTGTTTTTT
-,TRBJ2-3,TRBV5-1,-,CASSIVGGTDTQYF,TGCGCCAGCAGCATAGTCGGGGGCACAGATACGCAGTATTTT
TRBD2,TRBJ2-5,TRBV9,-,CASSVSQRGGSETQYF,TGTGCCAGCAGCGTGTCGCAGCGGGGGGGCTCGGAGACCCAGTACTTC
-,TRBJ1-1,TRBV5-1,-,CASSLDTGQEAFF,TGCGCCAGCAGCTTAGACACCGGGCAGGAAGCTTTCTTT
TRBD2,TRBJ2-5,TRBV6-5,-,CASSYPLSGDETQYF,TGTGCCAGCAGTTACCCGCTAAGCGGGGACGAGACCCAGTACTTC
-,TRBJ1-1,TRBV5-4,-,CASSHSAGSSEAFF,TGTGCCAGCAGCCATTCCGCAGGGAGCAGTGAAGCTTTCTTT
TRBD2,TRBJ2-1,TRBV18,-,CASSLTSGSINEQFF,TGTGCCAGCTCTCTAACTAGCGGGAGTATAAATGAGCAGTTCTTC
-,TRBJ2-1,TRBV19,-,CASRPGLYNEQFF,TGTGCCAGTAGGCCAGGACTGTACAATGAGCAGTTCTTC
TRBD1,TRBJ2-3,TRBV11-2,-,CASSSRDRGSTDTQYF,TGTGCCAGCAGCTCCCGGGACAGGGGAAGCACAGATACGCAGTATTTT
TRBD1,TRBJ1-2,TRBV2,few,CASRFRDRVGYTF,TGTGCCAGCAGATTCCGGGACAGGGTCGGCTACACCTTC
-,TRBJ2-2,TRBV6-1,once,CASSLSPNTGELFF,TGTGCCAGCAGTTTGTCCCCGAACACCGGGGAGCTGTTTTTT
-,TRBJ2-3,TRBV11-3,-,CASSYEADTQYF,TGTGCCAGCAGCTATGAGGCGGATACGCAGTATTTT
-,TRBJ2-7,TRBV19,few,CASSMMGLARDEQYF,TGTGCCAGTAGTATGATGGGGCTAGCCCGCGACGAGCAGTACTTC
TRBD2,TRBJ2-3,TRBV18,-,CASSPVAGALTDTQYF,TGTGCCAGCTCACCAGTAGCGGGGGCCCTCACAGATACGCAGTATTTT
-,TRBJ2-7,TRBV10-3,-,CAISEAGTSSYEQYF,TGTGCCATCAGTGAGGCGGGGACGAGCTCCTACGAGCAGTACTTC
-,TRBJ2-3,TRBV7-9,-,CASSYTGEGWTQYF,TGTGCCAGCAGCTATACAGGGGAGGGGTGGACGCAGTATTTT
-,TRBJ2-5,TRBV5-1,once,CASSSLGGETQYF,TGCGCCAGCAGCTCGCTGGGTGGAGAGACCCAGTACTTC
TRBD1,TRBJ2-4,TRBV5-1,-,CASSPAGGTKNIQYF,TGCGCCAGCAGCCCCGCAGGGGGCACCAAAAACATTCAGTACTTC
TRBD1,TRBJ1-5,TRBV2,-,CASSERGQQPQHF,TGTGCCAGCAGTGAAAGGGGGCAACAGCCCCAGCATTTT
-,TRBJ2-5,TRBV5-1,-,CASSFQGSETQYF,TGCGCCAGCAGCTTTCAGGGGAGCGAGACCCAGTACTTC
TRBD1,TRBJ2-1,TRBV25-1,-,CASSDSYRGRDNEQFF,TGTGCCAGCAGTGATTCATACAGGGGCAGGGACAATGAGCAGTTCTTC
-,TRBJ2-2,TRBV28,-,CASRAGKGKNTGELFF,TGTGCCAGCAGGGCTGGAAAGGGGAAGAACACCGGGGAGCTGTTTTTT
TRBD2,TRBJ2-1,TRBV7-9,-,CASSSRLAGAYNEQFF,TGTGCCAGCAGCTCCCGACTAGCGGGGGCCTACAATGAGCAGTTCTTC
-,TRBJ2-5,TRBV18,once,CASSSRGTQETQYF,TGTGCCAGCTCATCACGGGGGACCCAAGAGACCCAGTACTTC
-,TRBJ2-3,TRBV9,-,CASSPGGRARTDTQYF,TGTGCCAGCAGCCCCGGGGGGCGGGCTCGCACAGATACGCAGTATTTT
TRBD1,TRBJ1-5,TRBV27,-,CASISYRDRGARQPQHF,TGTGCCAGCATTTCATACCGGGACAGGGGGGCGAGGCAGCCCCAGCATTTT
-,TRBJ1-1,TRBV30,few,CAWSRDTEAFF,TGTGCCTGGAGCAGGGACACTGAAGCTTTCTTT
-,TRBJ2-3,TRBV10-1,-,CASSAGPRGPDTQYF,TGCGCCAGCAGCGCCGGGCCCAGGGGTCCAGATACGCAGTATTTT
-,TRBJ2-5,TRBV5-8,-,CASSFIQGAGLAETQYF,TGTGCCAGCAGCTTTATTCAGGGTGCAGGGCTAGCGGAGACCCAGTACTTC
-,TRBJ1-4,TRBV7-6,-,CASSFNEKLFF,TGTGCCAGCAGCTTTAACGAAAAACTGTTTTTT
TRBD1,TRBJ1-6,TRBV27,large,CASSFRDSGNSPLHF,TGTGCCAGCAGTTTTCGGGACAGCGGTAATTCACCCCTCCACTTT
TRBD1,TRBJ2-2,TRBV6-5,-,CASRLQGDRVGELFF,TGTGCCAGCAGACTACAGGGGGATAGAGTCGGGGAGCTGTTTTTT
-,TRBJ2-5,TRBV28,-,CASSPLGETQYF,TGTGCCAGCAGCCCACTCGGGGAGACCCAGTACTTC
TRBD1,TRBJ2-3,TRBV29-1,-,CSVDKAGGSTDTQYF,TGCAGCGTTGATAAGGCAGGGGGCAGTACAGATACGCAGTATTTT